The sample holds many counts of the clone carrying this TCR beta chain. Sample time point: longitudinal time-point 2. This CDR3 has 15 amino acids. Trimming stripped 5 bases from V and 1 base from J, with 12 bases between. In germline, CDR1 is SGHTA, CDR2 FQGNSA. This record belongs to a study of neurological immune-mediated disorders. With 10-nucleotide random UMIs, 5'RACE was used to make the cDNA. TCRdb re-derived calls from the 5' RACE reads in MiXCR, one entry per CDR3 protein. The table lists some 30,000 distinct CDR3 sequences, about 13% of them singletons, with around 2.5% in the top ten. The chain links TRBV7-2 to TRBJ2-1; either TRBD1 or TRBD2 may supply D (5 bases each). The sequenced sample was PBMCs. This receptor was taken from a woman between 40 and 50 years old in good health. The CDR3 here is CASSLGPFSYNEQFF. The CDR3 coding sequence is TGTGCCAGCAGCCTGGGACCTTTTTCCTACAATGAGCAGTTCTTC.